This TCR beta chain was recovered during a study of T cells in tumors after PD-1 blockade. Overall study context: A subset received ongoing vismodegib 150 mg daily alongside anti-PD-1 therapy.

Input was about 550 ng to 6,004 ng of genomic DNA from tumor or blood. CDR1 MNHEY and CDR2 SMNVEV come from the germline V gene (reference sequence). The CDR3 is 16 residues long. Trimming pared 6 bases from V and 2 bases from J, leaving 19 bases between. The protocol was immunoSEQ multiplex PCR, while the TCRdb copy is restricted to in-frame clones and leaves out a portion. The table records 40,000 to 55,000 clones, roughly 79% of them present only once. The chain employs TRBV27 and TRBJ2-5; D remains unclear. The TCR originated in a human donor with basal cell carcinoma. The input for sequencing was PBMCs, taken before anti-PD-1 treatment. The CDR3 here is CASSSNGRARQETQYF. The CDR3 coding sequence is TGTGCCAGCAGCTCAAACGGACGGGCGCGGCAAGAGACCCAGTACTTC.